The present T cell receptor beta chain was sequenced within a study of early T cells in non-severe SARS-CoV-2 infection. Study at large: Chains were not paired, and sequencing was done on bulk RNA from unsorted whole blood. General observations from the study: The VDJdb matching leaned toward anti-spike CD8 responses and overlooked private and CD4 specificities.

This clonotype was counted many times. What it binds is not known. Individual cDNA molecules each received unique molecular identifiers attached to them. TCRdb independently ran MiXCR on the 5' RACE reads; one entry per CDR3 protein. The table has over 100,000 distinct CDR3 sequences, around 12% seen once. CDR3 length: 14 amino acids. V was trimmed by 3 bases and J by 0 bases, leaving 7 bases between them. This sequence was found in an adult who was a healthcare worker with PCR-confirmed SARS-CoV-2 infection or an uninfected control (not recorded which). The chain joins TRBV12-3 or TRBV12-4 to TRBJ2-3, with D unresolved. The specimen was whole blood. The CDR3 nucleotides are TGTGCCAGCAGTTTGTTTGGGAGCACAGATACGCAGTATTTT. It translates to CASSLFGSTDTQYF.